This TCR beta chain emerged from a study of response to subunit inactivated influenza vaccine. This clonotype was observed a few times. TCRdb redid the calling of the RT-PCR reads with MiXCR, one entry per CDR3 protein. This sample has more than 450,000 distinct CDR3 sequences; over 9.5% occur once, and the top ten carry approximately 10%. The trim removed 3 bases at V and 6 bases at J, leaving 6 bases unmatched. The CDR3 has 14 residues. The germline gives CDR1 SGHTA, CDR2 FQGNSA. The chain is built from TRBV7-2 and TRBJ2-7, with TRBD1 matching over 9 bases. This clonotype was sampled from a man in his forties or fifties who received an inactivated influenza vaccine. This material consisted of PBMCs from blood, taken on the day of vaccination. The CDR3 sequence is CASSFGTGFSEQYF. In DNA, the CDR3 is TGTGCCAGCAGCTTTGGGACAGGGTTTAGCGAGCAGTACTTC.